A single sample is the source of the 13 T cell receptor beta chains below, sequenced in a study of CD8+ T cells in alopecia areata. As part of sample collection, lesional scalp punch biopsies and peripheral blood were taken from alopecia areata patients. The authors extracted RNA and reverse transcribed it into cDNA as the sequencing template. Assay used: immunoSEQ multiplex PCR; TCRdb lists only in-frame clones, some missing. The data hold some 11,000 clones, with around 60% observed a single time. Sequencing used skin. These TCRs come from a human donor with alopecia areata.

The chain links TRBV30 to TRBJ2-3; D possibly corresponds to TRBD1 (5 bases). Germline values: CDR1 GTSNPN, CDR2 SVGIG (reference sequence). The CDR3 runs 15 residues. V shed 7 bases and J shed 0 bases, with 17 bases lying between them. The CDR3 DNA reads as TGTGCCTCGCAGGGAAGGGGTGCTAGCACAGATACGCAGTATTTT. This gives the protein CASQGRGASTDTQYF.

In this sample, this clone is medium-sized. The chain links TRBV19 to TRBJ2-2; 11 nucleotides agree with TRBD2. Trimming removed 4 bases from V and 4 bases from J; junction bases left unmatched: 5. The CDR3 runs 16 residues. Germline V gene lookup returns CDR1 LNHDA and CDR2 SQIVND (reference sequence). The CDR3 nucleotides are TGTGCCAGTAGTAGACCGACTAGCGGGGTCACCGGGGAGCTGTTTTTT. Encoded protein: CASSRPTSGVTGELFF.

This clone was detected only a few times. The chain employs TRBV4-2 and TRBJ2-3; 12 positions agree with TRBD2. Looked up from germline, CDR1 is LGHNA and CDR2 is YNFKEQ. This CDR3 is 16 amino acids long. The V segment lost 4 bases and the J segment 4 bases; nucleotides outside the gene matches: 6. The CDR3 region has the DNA TGTGCCAGCAGCCCCGAGACTAGCGGGAGTTCAGATACGCAGTATTTT. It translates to CASSPETSGSSDTQYF.

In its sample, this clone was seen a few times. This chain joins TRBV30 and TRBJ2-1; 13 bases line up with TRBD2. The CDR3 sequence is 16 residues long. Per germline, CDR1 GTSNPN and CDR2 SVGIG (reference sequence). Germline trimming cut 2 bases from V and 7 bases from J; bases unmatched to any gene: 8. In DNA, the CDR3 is TGTGCCTGGAGTCCACGGACTAGCGGGAGATGGAATGAGCAGTTCTTC. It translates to CAWSPRTSGRWNEQFF.

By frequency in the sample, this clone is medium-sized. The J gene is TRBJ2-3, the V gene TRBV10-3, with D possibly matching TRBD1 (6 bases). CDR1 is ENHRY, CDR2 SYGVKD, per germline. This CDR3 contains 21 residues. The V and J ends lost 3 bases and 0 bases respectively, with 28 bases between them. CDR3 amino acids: CAISDPFKQAKGVPSTDTQYF. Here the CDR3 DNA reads TGTGCCATCAGTGATCCCTTCAAACAGGCTAAGGGGGTCCCCAGCACAGATACGCAGTATTTT.

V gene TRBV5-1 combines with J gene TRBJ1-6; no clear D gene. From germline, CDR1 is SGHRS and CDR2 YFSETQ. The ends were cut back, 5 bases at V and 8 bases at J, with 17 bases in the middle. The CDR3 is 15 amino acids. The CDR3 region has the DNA TGCGCCAGCAGGGGTCAACCCCATGGGGATTCACCCCTCCACTTT. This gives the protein CASRGQPHGDSPLHF.

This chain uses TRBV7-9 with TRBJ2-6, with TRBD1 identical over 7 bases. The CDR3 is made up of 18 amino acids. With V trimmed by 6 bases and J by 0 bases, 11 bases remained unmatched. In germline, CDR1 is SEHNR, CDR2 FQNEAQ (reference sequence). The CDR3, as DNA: TGTGCCAGCAGTTTAAACAGGGGTGGCCTCTCTGGGGCCAACGTCCTGACTTTC. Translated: CASSLNRGGLSGANVLTF.

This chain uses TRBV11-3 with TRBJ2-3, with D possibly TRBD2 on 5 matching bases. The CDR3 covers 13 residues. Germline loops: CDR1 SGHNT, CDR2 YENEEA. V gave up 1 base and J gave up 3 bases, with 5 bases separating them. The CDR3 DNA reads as TGTGCCAGCAGCTTAGGGAGGACAGATACGCAGTATTTT. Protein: CASSLGRTDTQYF.

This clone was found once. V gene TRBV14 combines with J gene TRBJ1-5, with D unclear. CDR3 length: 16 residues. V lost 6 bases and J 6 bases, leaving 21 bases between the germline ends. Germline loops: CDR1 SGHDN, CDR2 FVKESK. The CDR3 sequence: CASRPETPKGRQPQHF. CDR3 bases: TGTGCCAGCAGACCCGAAACCCCGAAGGGCCGTCAGCCCCAGCATTTT.

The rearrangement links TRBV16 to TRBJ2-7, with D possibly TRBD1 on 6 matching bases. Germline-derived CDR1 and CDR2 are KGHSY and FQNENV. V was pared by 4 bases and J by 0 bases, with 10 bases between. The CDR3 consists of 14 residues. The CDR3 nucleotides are TGTGCCAGCAGCCGAGACAGGAACTCCTACGAGCAGTACTTC. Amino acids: CASSRDRNSYEQYF.

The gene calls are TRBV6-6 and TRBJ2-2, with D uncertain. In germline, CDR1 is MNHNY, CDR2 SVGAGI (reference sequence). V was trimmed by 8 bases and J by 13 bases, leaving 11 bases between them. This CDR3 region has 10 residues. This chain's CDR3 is CASGSGGLFF. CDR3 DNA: TGTGCCAGCGGTTCGGGCGGGCTGTTTTTT.

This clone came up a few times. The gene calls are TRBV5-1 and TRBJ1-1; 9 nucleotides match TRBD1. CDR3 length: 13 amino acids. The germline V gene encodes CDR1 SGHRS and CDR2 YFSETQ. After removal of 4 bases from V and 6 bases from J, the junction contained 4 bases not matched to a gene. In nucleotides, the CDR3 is TGCGCCAGCAGCCTTGGGACAGGGTCTGAAGCTTTCTTT. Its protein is CASSLGTGSEAFF. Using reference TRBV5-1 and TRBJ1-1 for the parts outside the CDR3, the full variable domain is KAGVTQTPRYLIKTRGQQVTLSCSPISGHRSVSWYQQTPGQGLQFLFEYFSETQRNKGNFPGRFSGRQFSNSRSEMNVSTLELGDSALYLCASSLGTGSEAFFGQGTRLTVV.

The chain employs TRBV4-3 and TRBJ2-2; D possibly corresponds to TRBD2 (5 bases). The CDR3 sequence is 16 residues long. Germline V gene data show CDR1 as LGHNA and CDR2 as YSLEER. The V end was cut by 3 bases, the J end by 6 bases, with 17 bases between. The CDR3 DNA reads TGCGCCAGCAGCCAGAAATTAGACTACCCGGCCGGGGAGCTGTTTTTT. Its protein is CASSQKLDYPAGELFF.